This T cell receptor (beta chain) was identified in a study of neurological immune-mediated disorders. V was pared by 0 bases and J by 2 bases, with 10 bases between. The CDR3 is 15 residues long. Germline V gene data show CDR1 as SGHTA and CDR2 as FQGNSA. The sample holds many counts of this clonotype. Its target is not known. The unsorted libraries were made from 2 million PBMCs kept at -80 C. Study-wide points: The absence of shared CDR3 amino acid sequences among expanded clones across subjects suggests private repertoires in all groups.

Synthesis of cDNA was carried out by template-switch 5'RACE. The reaction used 10-nucleotide random UMIs. MiXCR was run by TCRdb on the 5' RACE reads, yielding one entry per CDR3 protein. This sample has about 22,000 distinct CDR3 sequences; roughly 10% occur once, and the top ten carry about 22%. The sequence derives from a woman aged 55 to 70 with HTLV-1-associated myelopathy (HAM/TSP). Sequencing was performed on PBMCs. This rearrangement joins TRBV7-2 to TRBJ1-2; unclear D gene. The CDR3 spells CASSLAAPANYGYTF. CDR3 nucleotides: TGTGCCAGCAGCTTAGCGGCACCTGCAAACTATGGCTACACCTTC.